This T cell receptor beta chain was profiled in a study of blood T cells in healthy people across ages (dated by TCRdb to 2015 to 2017). Study-level background: In model experiments, template switching captured about one uniquely barcoded TCR beta cDNA molecule for every two T cells. Using deep sequencing normalized with unique cDNA molecular identifiers, the study measured how TCR beta repertoire diversity changes with age. Using the same blood draw, the study looked at two additional independent replicas of 1 million unique cDNA reads for two donors, one aged 18 to 30 and the other aged 80 or older. Donors of different ages were randomly distributed across sequencing lanes to avoid experimental bias. Four age groups were formed from the donors: young (average 16 years), middle-aged (around 37), aged (over 55) and long-lived (82). Study-level results and caveats: Observed TCR beta diversity per million T cells fell roughly linearly with age, and a significant reduction was already apparent by age about 36. Compared with the aged group, more naive CD4+ T cells, fewer expanded clones and increased TCR diversity were shown by the long-lived group, suggesting age selection. The percentage of naive T cells measured by flow cytometry correlated strongly with observed TCR beta diversity. Estimates of total diversity from one million sequenced T cells were regarded as lower bounds and underestimates. Since profiling was done on bulk unsorted PBMCs, naive and antigen-experienced compartments could not be conclusively compared. Donor CMV infection status was unknown, potentially confounding age-related changes in expanded clonotypes.

V sheds 0 bases and J sheds 2 bases, leaving 8 bases between their ends. Including cysteine and phenylalanine, the CDR3 has 14 amino acids. The sequence is cut down to CDR3 DNA, 42 bases in frame from base 1. The germline V gene encodes CDR1 SGDLS and CDR2 YYNGEE. Donors were 35 to 40 systemically healthy Caucasian individuals from Russia aged roughly 6 to 90 years. Each donor gave ten milliliters of peripheral blood, collected into EDTA-treated Vacutainer tubes. Ficoll-Paque density-gradient centrifugation was used to isolate PBMCs, with at least 6 million obtained per sample. Trizol reagent was used to extract total RNA from the PBMCs, yielding at least 5 micrograms per sample. Naive CD45RAhigh/CD27high T cell percentages were measured by flow cytometry on a PBMC aliquot from every donor. Libraries were made using 5' RACE. The data were produced on an Illumina HiSeq 2500. The second PCR ran for roughly 7 to 11 cycles and used a J-beta primer mix along with a sample-barcoded 5' primer. A template-switch 5' adaptor carrying 12 random nucleotides introduced a unique molecular identifier onto each TCR beta cDNA molecule. Each sample yielded at least 3 million CDR3-containing paired-end reads. First-strand cDNA synthesis was performed from all RNA using the Mint cDNA synthesis kit, with priming by a TRBC-specific oligonucleotide. Following uracil-DNA glycosylase treatment, a first 18-cycle PCR with universal primers M1SS and BC2_uni_R was performed on all cDNA. From the authors' description of their analysis: Each sample was normalized by randomly selecting 1 million high-quality reads, each carrying a distinct molecular identifier. Reads with shared molecular identifiers were discarded instead of being binned into consensus sequences. MiTCR, run with a Q25 quality threshold and the strictest error-elimination algorithm, handled CDR3 identification, clonotype clustering and error correction. A nonparametric unseen species model with Euler transformation was used to estimate lower-bound total TCR beta diversity. Using fastp at Q25 and MiXCR, TCRdb reprocessed the public reads and kept productive beta chains. Each record represents a unique CDR3 protein, reported with the most common genes and DNA among its rows. The V and J calls were determined by TCRdb, not by the authors. Within this sample are about 1.6 million distinct CDR3 sequences, with about 35% of them counted one time only. About 10% of the sample is in the top ten clones.

Notes on this clonotype: Its antigen is unknown. Base qualities were left out, and no much larger clone turns up one base away.

This sequence was found in a woman under 40 in good health. This chain joins TRBV9 to TRBJ2-5; there is no confident call for the D gene. The sequenced material came from blood. The nucleotide sequence reads TGTGCCAGCAGCGTAGCTCCCAGTCAAGAGACCCAGTACTTC. Its translation reads: CASSVAPSQETQYF.